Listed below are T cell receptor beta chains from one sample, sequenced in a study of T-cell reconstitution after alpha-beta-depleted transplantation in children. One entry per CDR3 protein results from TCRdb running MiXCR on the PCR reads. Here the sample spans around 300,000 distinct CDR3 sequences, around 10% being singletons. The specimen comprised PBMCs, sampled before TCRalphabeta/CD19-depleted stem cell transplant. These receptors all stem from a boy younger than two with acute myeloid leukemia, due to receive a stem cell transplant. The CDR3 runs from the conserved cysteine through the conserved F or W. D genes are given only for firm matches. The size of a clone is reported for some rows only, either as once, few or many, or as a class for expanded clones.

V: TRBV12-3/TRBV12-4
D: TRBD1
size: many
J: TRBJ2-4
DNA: TGTGCCAGCAGTCAGGGACAGGGTCACCTTCAGTACTTC
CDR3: CASSQGQGHLQYF

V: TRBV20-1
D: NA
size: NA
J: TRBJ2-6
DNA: TGCAGTGCTACCCGGGGGGCTTCCGCGGCCAACGTCCTGACTTTC
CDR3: CSATRGASAANVLTF

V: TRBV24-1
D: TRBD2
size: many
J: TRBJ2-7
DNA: TGTGCCACCAGTGACCGCGAGGAGAGGGAGGGCGAGCAGTACTTC
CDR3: CATSDREEREGEQYF

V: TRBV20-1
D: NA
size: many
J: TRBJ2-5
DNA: TGCAGTGCTCAGGGGCAAGAGACCCAGTACTTC
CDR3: CSAQGQETQYF

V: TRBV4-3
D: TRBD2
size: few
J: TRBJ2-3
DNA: TGCGCCAGCAGCCAAACCCTCGGTAGCGGGAGAAGGCGAGATACGCAGTATTTT
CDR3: CASSQTLGSGRRRDTQYF

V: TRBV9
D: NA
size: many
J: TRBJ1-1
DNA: TGTGCCAGCAGCTCCCCAGGGAGAACTGAAGCTTTCTTT
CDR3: CASSSPGRTEAFF

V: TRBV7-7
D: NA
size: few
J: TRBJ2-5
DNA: TGTGCCAGCAGCTTAGGAGTCCAGGCCGGAGAGACCCAGTACTTC
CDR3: CASSLGVQAGETQYF

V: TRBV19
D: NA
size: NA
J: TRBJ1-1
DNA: TGTGCCAGTAGTGAGGACGCGGGGGTGAACACTGAAGCTTTCTTT
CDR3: CASSEDAGVNTEAFF

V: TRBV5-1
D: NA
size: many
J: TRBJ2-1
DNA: TGCGCCTCCACCAGGGCTAGCAGTATCAATGAGCAGTTCTTC
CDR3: CASTRASSINEQFF

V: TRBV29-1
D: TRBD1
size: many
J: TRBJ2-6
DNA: TGCAGCGTTGGCCGGGACAGGGGGAATTCTGGGGCCAACGTCCTGACTTTC
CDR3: CSVGRDRGNSGANVLTF

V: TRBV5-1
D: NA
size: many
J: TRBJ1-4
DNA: TGCGCCAGCAGCTGGGGACGTAGTAATGAAAAACTGTTTTTT
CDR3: CASSWGRSNEKLFF

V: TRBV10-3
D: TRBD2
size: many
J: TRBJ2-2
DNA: TGTGCCATCTCTGAGACTAGCGGGAATCTGGAACTCGGGGAGCTGTTTTTT
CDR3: CAISETSGNLELGELFF

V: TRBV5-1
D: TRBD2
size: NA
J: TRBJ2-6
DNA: TGCGCCAGCAGTAGGACTAGCGGGGTGCCTAGGGGGGCCAACGTCCTGACTTTC
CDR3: CASSRTSGVPRGANVLTF

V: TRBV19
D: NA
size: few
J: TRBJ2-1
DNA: TGTGCCAGTAGTATAGATCGGGTAAGCTCCTACAATGAGCAGTTCTTC
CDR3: CASSIDRVSSYNEQFF

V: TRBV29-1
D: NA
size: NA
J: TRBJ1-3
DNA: TGCAGCGTCGCCGGTCCCACAGACACCATATATTTT
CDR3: CSVAGPTDTIYF

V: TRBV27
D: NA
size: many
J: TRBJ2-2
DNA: TGTGCCAGCATCTTACAGGGAAACACCGGGGAGCTGTTTTTT
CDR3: CASILQGNTGELFF

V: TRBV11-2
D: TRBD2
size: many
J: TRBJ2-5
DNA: TGTGCCAGCAGCCGGCGTGCTCTCTTCGGACTAGCGGGGGGGGTAGGGACCCAGTACTTC
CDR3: CASSRRALFGLAGGVGTQYF

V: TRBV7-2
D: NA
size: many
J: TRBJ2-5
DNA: TGTGCCAGCAGCCACCCTCAGGGACTTGAGGAGACCCAGTACTTC
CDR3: CASSHPQGLEETQYF

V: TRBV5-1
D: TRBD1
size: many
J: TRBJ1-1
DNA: TGCGCCAGCAGCTTTCGACAGGGTATCAACACTCGGGCTGAAGCTTTCTTT
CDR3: CASSFRQGINTRAEAFF

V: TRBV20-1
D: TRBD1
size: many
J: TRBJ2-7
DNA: TGCAGTGCTAGTCGGGTAAGGCTCGGGACAGGGACCTACGAGCAGTACTTC
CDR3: CSASRVRLGTGTYEQYF

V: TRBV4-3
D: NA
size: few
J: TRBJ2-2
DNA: TGCGCCAGCAGCCAAGATATGGGCTGGGGAGGTCACGGGGAGCTGTTTTTT
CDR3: CASSQDMGWGGHGELFF

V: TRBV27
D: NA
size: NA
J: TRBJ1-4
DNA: TGTGCCAGCAGGCCGGCCGCAAATGAAAAACTGTTTTTT
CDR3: CASRPAANEKLFF

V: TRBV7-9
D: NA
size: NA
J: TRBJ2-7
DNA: TGTGCCAGCAGCTTAGGCAAGACCTCCTACGAGCAGTACTTC
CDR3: CASSLGKTSYEQYF

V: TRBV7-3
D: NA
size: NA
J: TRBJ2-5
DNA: TGTGCCAGCAGCTTAAAAGGCCGCCCAGGGGGGCGCAGGGAGACCCAGTACTTC
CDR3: CASSLKGRPGGRRETQYF

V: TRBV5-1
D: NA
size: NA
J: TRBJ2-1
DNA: TGCGCCAGCAGCTTGGGTGTAGTCCAGGCGTACAATGAGCAGTTCTTC
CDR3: CASSLGVVQAYNEQFF

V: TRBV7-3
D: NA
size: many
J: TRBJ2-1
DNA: TGTGCCAGCAGCGTGAACGCCGCCGATGAGCAGTTCTTC
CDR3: CASSVNAADEQFF

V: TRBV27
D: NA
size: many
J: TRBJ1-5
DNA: TGTGCCAGCAGTACTCGGGCCTATCAGCCCCAGCATTTT
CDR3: CASSTRAYQPQHF

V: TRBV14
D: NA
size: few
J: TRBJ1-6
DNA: TGTGCCAGCAGCCAAGATGTGAGAATAGCAGGGAGGTATTCACCCCTCCACTTT
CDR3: CASSQDVRIAGRYSPLHF

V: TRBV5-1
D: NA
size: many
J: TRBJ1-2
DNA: TGCGCCAGCAGCTTGTCTACAGCCTCCCCAGGGGGCTACACCTTC
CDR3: CASSLSTASPGGYTF

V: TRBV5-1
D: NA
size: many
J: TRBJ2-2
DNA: TGCGCCAGCAGCTTGATAGGGACCCCCTCGAACACCGGGGAGCTGTTTTTT
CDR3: CASSLIGTPSNTGELFF

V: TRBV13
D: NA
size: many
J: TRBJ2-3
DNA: TGTGCCAGCAGCTTAGGCGGGGAATATACGCAGTATTTT
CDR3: CASSLGGEYTQYF

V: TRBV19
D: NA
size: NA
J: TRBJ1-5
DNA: TGTGCCAGTAGCCCATCGGGGCATCAGCCCCAGCATTTT
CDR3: CASSPSGHQPQHF

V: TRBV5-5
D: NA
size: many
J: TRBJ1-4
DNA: TGTGCCAGCAGCCTCCGGGACGGTGCAACTAATGAAAAACTGTTTTTT
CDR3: CASSLRDGATNEKLFF

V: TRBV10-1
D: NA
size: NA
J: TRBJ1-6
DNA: TGCGCCAGCCCCTGGAAGTCGAGCTCCTATAATTCACCCCTCCACTTT
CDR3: CASPWKSSSYNSPLHF